The 21 T cell receptor beta chains below all came from one sample that was sequenced in a study of T cell changes during pregnancy in multiple sclerosis. Method: immunoSEQ multiplex PCR; TCRdb's copy keeps in-frame clones and lacks some. The sample yields 45,000 to 60,000 clones, about 88% seen once. Sequencing used CD8+ T cells from peripheral blood mononuclear cells, obtained before pregnancy. These receptors came from a female donor with multiple sclerosis, enrolled in a pregnancy study.

The chain recombines TRBV19 with TRBJ2-2, with TRBD1 matching over 7 bases. Losses at the gene ends were 3 bases for V and 4 bases for J; bases not matched to a gene: 8. The CDR3 runs 16 residues. Germline V gives CDR1 LNHDA, CDR2 SQIVND (reference sequence). The CDR3 loop reads CASSIVGQQTTGELFF. The CDR3 bases are TGTGCCAGTAGTATCGTGGGACAGCAGACCACCGGGGAGCTGTTTTTT.

The chain employs TRBV7-6 and TRBJ2-5; perhaps TRBD1 as D (6 bases). CDR1 is SGHVS, CDR2 FNYEAQ, per germline. The CDR3 length is 14 residues. V was pared by 3 bases and J by 1 base, with 9 bases between. In DNA, the CDR3 is TGTGCCAGCAGCTTGGACAGCCTCCAAGAGACCCAGTACTTC. Translating it yields CASSLDSLQETQYF.

The V call is TRBV4-3, the J call TRBJ1-1; D is unclear. Germline V gene lookup returns CDR1 LGHNA and CDR2 YSLEER. The CDR3 runs 13 residues. V gave up 1 base and J gave up 5 bases, with 8 bases separating them. The CDR3 DNA reads as TGCGCCAGCAGCCAAGGCCCAGTAACTGAAGCTTTCTTT. Its protein is CASSQGPVTEAFF.

V is TRBV21-1 and J is TRBJ2-7; the table's D call, TRBD1, was not checked against the DNA. TRBV21-1 is described as a pseudogene. This CDR3 region has 14 residues. CDR3 in DNA: TGTGCCAGCAGCGAACGGACAGGGCCCTACGAGCAGTACTTC. Encoded protein: CASSERTGPYEQYF.

This chain connects TRBV11-2 to TRBJ2-3, with 10 bases identical to TRBD1. The V gene end was trimmed by 2 bases and the J gene end by 5 bases; junction bases not matched to a gene: 7. Germline V lookup: CDR1 SGHAT, CDR2 FQNNGV. This CDR3 has 16 residues. CDR3 nucleotides: TGTGCCAGCAGCTTATTGGGACAGGGGAAGGGAGATACGCAGTATTTT. Translating it yields CASSLLGQGKGDTQYF.

The chain combines TRBV2 with TRBJ1-5; D uncertain. Looked up from germline, CDR1 is SNHLY and CDR2 is FYNNEI. Trimming cost V 8 bases and J 4 bases, with 15 bases left between them. This CDR3 is 14 amino acids long. CDR3 sequence reads: CASCPRAGNQPQHF. Here the CDR3 DNA reads TGTGCCAGCTGCCCCCGCGCGGGGAATCAGCCCCAGCATTTT.

The chain combines TRBV27 with TRBJ2-7; 10 bases match TRBD2. The CDR3 has 15 amino acids. Per germline, CDR1 MNHEY and CDR2 SMNVEV (reference sequence). The V and J ends lost 5 bases and 3 bases, in that order; junction bases with no gene match: 7. The CDR3 DNA is TGTGCCAGCAGTCCTACTAGCGGGGAGGTCTACGAGCAGTACTTC. Its protein product is CASSPTSGEVYEQYF.

The chain couples TRBV14 to TRBJ1-6; no reliable D call. Germline loops: CDR1 SGHDN, CDR2 FVKESK. The V end was cut by 0 bases, the J end by 0 bases, with 6 bases between. This CDR3 region has 16 residues. The CDR3 reads CASSQDVSSYNSPLHF. The CDR3 bases are TGTGCCAGCAGCCAAGACGTGAGCTCCTATAATTCACCCCTCCACTTT.

The V and J genes are TRBV15 and TRBJ1-5; 8 bases line up with TRBD1. With 3 bases clipped from V and 4 bases from J, the junction kept 14 bases outside the gene matches. The CDR3 contains 18 residues. The germline CDR1 and CDR2 sequences are LNHNV and YYDKDF (reference sequence). The CDR3, as DNA: TGTGCCACCAGCAGGGCCGGATTGGGACAGGCGCATAATCAGCCCCAGCATTTT. Protein sequence: CATSRAGLGQAHNQPQHF.

This clone was seen just once. As DNA, the CDR3 is TGTGCCAGCACCCCCCGGGACAGCGGCTTAGGGGCCTCCTACGAGCAGTACTTC. Its translation is CASTPRDSGLGASYEQYF. The chain uses TRBV9 and TRBJ2-7, with 7 bases that match TRBD1. CDR3 length equals 18 residues. The germline CDR1 and CDR2 sequences are SGDLS and YYNGEE. Trimming cost V 6 bases and J 0 bases; bases outside gene matches: 18.

The chain is built from TRBV9 and TRBJ2-5; D gene unclear. Between the trimmed V and J ends, which lost 0 bases and 5 bases, there was a span of 5 bases. CDR3 length: 12 residues. Germline CDR1 reads SGDLS; CDR2 reads YYNGEE. CDR3 in DNA: TGTGCCAGCAGCGTAGGCGGCGAGACCCAGTACTTC. Translation gives CASSVGGETQYF. Combining the CDR3 with reference TRBV9 and TRBJ2-5 gives the whole variable domain DSGVTQTPKHLITATGQRVTLRCSPRSGDLSVYWYQQSLDQGLQFLIQYYNGEERAKGNILERFSAQQFPDLHSELNLSSLELGDSALYFCASSVGGETQYFGPGTRLLVL.

By sample share, this clone is medium-sized. The chain couples TRBV14 to TRBJ1-3, with D possibly matching TRBD1 (6 bases). Trimming pared 5 bases from V and 4 bases from J, leaving 21 bases between. Germline V CDR1 and CDR2: SGHDN, FVKESK. CDR3 length equals 17 residues. CDR3 nucleotides: TGTGCCAGCAGCGGGCCGGGACACCCGACTGAGGGAAACACCATATATTTT. Translation: CASSGPGHPTEGNTIYF.

V usage is TRBV4-1 and J usage is TRBJ1-5; maybe TRBD1 (5 bases). V was trimmed by 2 bases and J by 0 bases, leaving 8 bases between them. The CDR3 has 15 residues. Per the germline V gene, CDR1 is MGHRA and CDR2 is YSYEKL. The CDR3: CASSQTRDSNQPQHF. The CDR3, as DNA: TGCGCCAGCAGCCAAACCAGGGATAGCAATCAGCCCCAGCATTTT.

The chain has TRBV9 and TRBJ2-5; 11 nucleotides line up with TRBD2. The CDR3 contains 15 residues. The V gene's germline CDR1 is SGDLS and CDR2 YYNGEE. V shed 4 bases and J 2 bases; nucleotides not matched to a gene: 4. CDR3 nucleotide sequence: TGTGCCAGCAGCCCGGGGACTAGCGGTCAAGAGACCCAGTACTTC. This encodes CASSPGTSGQETQYF.

The V gene is TRBV2, the J gene TRBJ2-1; TRBD2 matches at 12 bases. The CDR3 runs to 16 residues. V was clipped by 6 bases and J by 3 bases; unmatched bases: 6. CDR1 is SNHLY, CDR2 FYNNEI, per germline. The CDR3 region is CASRDTSGGFYNEQFF. The CDR3 nucleotides are TGTGCCAGCAGGGATACTAGCGGGGGGTTCTACAATGAGCAGTTCTTC.

The chain carries TRBV19 and TRBJ1-1; D possibly corresponds to TRBD1 (6 bases). V was clipped by 5 bases and J by 3 bases, with 13 bases between them. The CDR3 totals 14 residues. Germline lookup yields CDR1 LNHDA and CDR2 SQIVND (reference sequence). The CDR3 loop reads CASSLPGQYTEAFF. The CDR3 nucleotides are TGTGCCAGTAGTCTTCCCGGACAGTACACTGAAGCTTTCTTT.

V is TRBV4-1 and J is TRBJ1-5, with 7 bases that match TRBD1. This CDR3 region has 16 residues. V shed 2 bases and J 6 bases; nucleotides not matched to a gene: 10. Germline CDR1 is MGHRA and CDR2 is YSYEKL. CDR3 DNA: TGCGCCAGCAGCCAAACCCCGGGACAGTTTAGTCAGCCCCAGCATTTT. It yields the protein CASSQTPGQFSQPQHF.

V usage is TRBV7-2 and J usage is TRBJ2-7; the D gene is possibly TRBD1 (6 bases). The CDR3 sequence is 14 residues long. V was pared by 1 base and J by 4 bases, with 11 bases between. CDR1 and CDR2 (germline): SGHTA, FQGNSA. The chain's CDR3 is CASSLGTEGYEQYF. The DNA of the CDR3 is TGTGCCAGCAGCTTAGGGACAGAAGGTTACGAGCAGTACTTC.

J is TRBJ1-5 and V is TRBV21-1. TRBV21-1 represents a pseudogene. This CDR3 contains 13 residues. The CDR3 loop is CASSNGGVQPQHF. Here the CDR3 DNA reads TGTGCCAGCAGCAACGGAGGGGTGCAGCCCCAGCATTTT.

The chain combines TRBV5-8 with TRBJ2-2, with a possible D match to TRBD2 (6 bases). The ends were cut back, 6 bases at V and 3 bases at J, with 21 bases in the middle. The CDR3 covers 17 residues. CDR1 is SGHTS, CDR2 YDEGEE, per germline. This chain's CDR3 is CASTPRTRGWHTGELFF. The CDR3 nucleotides read TGTGCCAGCACCCCTCGGACTCGGGGGTGGCACACCGGGGAGCTGTTTTTT.

V usage is TRBV9 and J usage is TRBJ1-5; no definite D call. Germline V gene lookup returns CDR1 SGDLS and CDR2 YYNGEE. CDR3 length: 16 amino acids. V was clipped by 0 bases and J by 1 base, with 11 bases between them. CDR3: CASSVDGRRSNQPQHF. The CDR3 region has the DNA TGTGCCAGCAGCGTAGACGGCCGGCGGAGCAATCAGCCCCAGCATTTT. Full variable domain (missing parts from reference TRBV9 and TRBJ1-5): DSGVTQTPKHLITATGQRVTLRCSPRSGDLSVYWYQQSLDQGLQFLIQYYNGEERAKGNILERFSAQQFPDLHSELNLSSLELGDSALYFCASSVDGRRSNQPQHFGDGTRLSIL.